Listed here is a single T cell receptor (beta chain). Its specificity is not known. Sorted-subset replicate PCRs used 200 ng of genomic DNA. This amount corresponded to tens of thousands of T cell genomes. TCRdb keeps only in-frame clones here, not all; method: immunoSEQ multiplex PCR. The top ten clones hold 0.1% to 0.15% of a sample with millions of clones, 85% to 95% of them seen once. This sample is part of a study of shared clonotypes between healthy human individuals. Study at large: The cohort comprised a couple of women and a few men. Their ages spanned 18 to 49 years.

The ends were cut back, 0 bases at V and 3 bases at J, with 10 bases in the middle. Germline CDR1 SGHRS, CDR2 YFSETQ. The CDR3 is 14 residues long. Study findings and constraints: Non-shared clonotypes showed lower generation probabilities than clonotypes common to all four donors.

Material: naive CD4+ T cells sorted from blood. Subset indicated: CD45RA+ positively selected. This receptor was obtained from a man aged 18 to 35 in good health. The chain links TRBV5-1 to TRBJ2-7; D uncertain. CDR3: CASSLGPWDYEQYF. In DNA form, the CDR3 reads TGCGCCAGCAGCTTGGGACCTTGGGACTACGAGCAGTACTTC.